This T cell receptor (beta chain) was recorded in a study of T cell repertoires in cytomegalovirus infection. Study-level information: CMV infection plus the matching HLA type was flagged by public TCR beta signatures.

The CDR3 loop spans 13 amino acids. Germline V gives CDR1 MDHEN, CDR2 SYDVKM. V was cut by 5 bases and J by 12 bases, with 17 bases left in between. TCRdb reprocessed the reads via MiXCR and lists one record per CDR3 protein. The table includes about 180,000 distinct CDR3 sequences, approximately 14% detected once. Overall study findings and caveats: It was HLA-C-restricted CMV-specific TCR beta clonotypes that dominated the response ex vivo.

In this sample, this clonotype turned up a few times. The antigen remains undetermined. The J gene is TRBJ2-1, the V gene TRBV28, with D perhaps TRBD1 or TRBD2 (5 bases each). The sample taken for sequencing was PBMCs. The TCR originated in a human donor in good health (CMV status not recorded). Some clones in this sample may be carry-over from other donors' samples. CDR3 DNA: TGTGCCAGCAGTCCCCCGGGCCCGGGGCGGCAGTTCTTC. It encodes CASSPPGPGRQFF.